This T cell receptor beta chain was profiled in a study of blood T cell repertoires in COVID-19. About the research overall: From T cells, B-cell-depleted T cells, or PBMCs came the material, which was cDNA or gDNA.

CDR3 length equals 14 residues. Trimming took 9 bases from V and 9 from J; bases not matched to a gene: 13. From germline, CDR1 is ENHRY and CDR2 SYGVKD. Per the original methods: Amplifying reference gene primers gave estimates of nucleated cell counts. Only in-frame clones appear in the TCRdb table, and some are missing; sequencing was by immunoSEQ multiplex PCR. That table is the source of V, J and clone size, and D and trimming were worked out from the DNA. In the table there are about 200,000 clones, about 80% of which are singletons. Material for sequencing was peripheral blood. The TCR was taken from a man aged 55 to 70 with acute or convalescent COVID-19. This chain connects TRBV10-3 to TRBJ2-1, with 8 bases lining up with TRBD2. As DNA, the CDR3 is TGTGCCATTGCCGCTAGCGGGCCTAGGAGTGAGCAGTTCTTC. This encodes CAIAASGPRSEQFF.